The 28 T cell receptor beta chains presented below share a single source sample, sequenced in a study of T-cell memory formation after mild COVID-19. TCRdb reprocessed the 5' RACE reads with MiXCR, giving one entry per CDR3 protein. Of a few hundred thousand distinct CDR3 sequences detected, around 15% appear once; the ten largest clones hold over 20%. What was sequenced was PBMCs or a T cell subset sorted from them (not recorded which). The receptors originated from a young man who had mild COVID-19 (a few samples of this study predate the infection). Cell type and time point are not known.

J is TRBJ2-5 and V is TRBV5-6; a weak D match, TRBD2 (6 bases). Trimming removed 4 bases from V and 6 bases from J, with 16 bases in between. The CDR3 consists of 14 residues. Germline V gene lookup returns CDR1 SGHDT and CDR2 YYEEEE. CDR3 nucleotides: TGTGCCAGCAGCAGCAGGTTTGGGGGGAAGACCCAGTACTTC. This encodes CASSSRFGGKTQYF.

The J gene is TRBJ1-2, the V gene TRBV12-3 or TRBV12-4; D may be TRBD1 (5 bases). Trimming removed 6 bases from V and 4 bases from J, with 21 bases in between. The CDR3 consists of 16 residues. The CDR3 DNA follows: TGTGCCAGCAGCCCCTCAACCTTAGGGGCCCGCTATGGCTACACCTTC. Amino acid sequence: CASSPSTLGARYGYTF.

V gene TRBV4-3 combines with J gene TRBJ1-1, with unresolved D. Looked up from germline, CDR1 is LGHNA and CDR2 is YSLEER. Trimming took off 0 bases at V and 1 base at J, with 6 bases between the two ends. The length of the CDR3 is 14 residues. Here the CDR3 DNA reads TGCGCCAGCAGCCAAGAGGCGGGGAACACTGAAGCTTTCTTT. Residues: CASSQEAGNTEAFF.

This clonotype was found a few times. The chain employs TRBV7-2 and TRBJ2-1, with a tentative D call TRBD2 (6 bases). The germline V and J ends were trimmed by 5 bases and 6 bases, with 11 bases remaining between them. The CDR3 spans 13 residues. Germline CDR1 and CDR2: SGHTA and FQGNSA. This CDR3 is CASSPTRFNEQFF. CDR3 DNA sequence: TGTGCCAGCAGCCCGACTAGGTTCAATGAGCAGTTCTTC. Combining the CDR3 with reference TRBV7-2 and TRBJ2-1 gives the whole variable domain GAGVSQSPSNKVTEKGKDVELRCDPISGHTALYWYRQSLGQGLEFLIYFQGNSAPDKSGLPSDRFSAERTGGSVSTLTIQRTQQEDSAVYLCASSPTRFNEQFFGPGTRLTVL.

This clonotype was detected a few times. The CDR3 protein is CASSAEGADTQYF. CDR3 in DNA: TGCGCCAGCAGCGCCGAGGGGGCAGATACGCAGTATTTT. This sequence joins TRBV5-1 and TRBJ2-3; tentative D call: TRBD1 (6 bases). V dropped 4 bases and J dropped 4 bases, with 10 bases sitting between them. This CDR3 has 13 amino acids. Germline CDR1 reads SGHRS; CDR2 reads YFSETQ.

J is TRBJ2-1 and V is TRBV9, with 7 bases lining up with TRBD2. Per germline, CDR1 SGDLS and CDR2 YYNGEE. After removal of 4 bases from V and 2 bases from J, the junction contained 9 bases not matched to a gene. The CDR3 extends over 16 amino acids. DNA of the CDR3: TGTGCCAGCAGCCCCCGGACGGGGGGACCCTACAATGAGCAGTTCTTC. Translating gives CASSPRTGGPYNEQFF.

The rearrangement uses TRBV10-2 and TRBJ1-1; 7 bases fit TRBD1. Germline V gene sequence: CDR1 WSHSY, CDR2 SAAADI. CDR3 size: 16 residues. The trim removed 2 bases at V and 2 bases at J, leaving 8 bases unmatched. CDR3 coding DNA: TGCGCCAGCAGTGAGAGACAGGGAGTGGTCAACACTGAAGCTTTCTTT. It yields the protein CASSERQGVVNTEAFF.

This clonotype was seen many times. The chain carries TRBV7-9 and TRBJ1-1; TRBD1 might be the D (5 bases). Germline loops: CDR1 SEHNR, CDR2 FQNEAQ (reference sequence). The CDR3 extends over 15 amino acids. Trimming removed 1 base at V and 5 bases at J, with 14 bases between. CDR3 residues: CASSLVWQGGTEAFF. In nucleotides, the CDR3 is TGTGCCAGCAGCTTAGTATGGCAGGGAGGAACTGAAGCTTTCTTT.

The chain uses TRBV2 and TRBJ2-6, with 9 bases that match TRBD1. The germline V gene has CDR1 SNHLY and CDR2 FYNNEI. The ends lost 5 bases at V and 4 bases at J; junction bases unmatched: 9. This CDR3 region has 17 residues. The CDR3 DNA reads as TGTGCCAGCAGTCCCGGGACAGGGCGCCTCGGGGCCAACGTCCTGACTTTC. It is translated as CASSPGTGRLGANVLTF.

The chain couples TRBV5-1 to TRBJ2-3, with 9 bases identical to TRBD1. The length of the CDR3 is 15 residues. With 4 bases clipped from V and 0 bases from J, the junction kept 3 bases outside the gene matches. CDR1 and CDR2 (germline): SGHRS, YFSETQ. CDR3 sequence (DNA): TGCGCCAGCAGCCAGGGACAGGGAAGCACAGATACGCAGTATTTT. The encoded protein is CASSQGQGSTDTQYF.

This clonotype has more than one count but fewer than ten. The V gene is TRBV5-1, the J gene TRBJ2-1; D is unclear. Deletions cut 2 bases from V and 6 bases from J, with 15 bases between. Germline CDR1 reads SGHRS; CDR2 reads YFSETQ. The CDR3 totals 15 residues. The CDR3 nucleotides read TGCGCCAGCAGCTTATACCTGAGTCCGGGCAATGAGCAGTTCTTC. It specifies CASSLYLSPGNEQFF.

At least ten counts were recorded for this clonotype. This chain uses TRBV7-2 with TRBJ2-5; D is perhaps TRBD1 (6 bases). The germline V and J ends were trimmed by 0 bases and 5 bases, with 13 bases remaining between them. CDR3 length: 15 residues. Germline CDR1 and CDR2: SGHTA and FQGNSA. The CDR3 nucleotides are TGTGCCAGCAGCTTAGCCTACAGGGTGGTGGAGACCCAGTACTTC. Translation gives CASSLAYRVVETQYF.

This clonotype appeared many times. The CDR3 sequence: CASSPPPSQTKGLYGYTF. For the CDR3, the DNA is TGCGCCAGCAGCCCCCCTCCGTCGCAGACCAAGGGACTCTATGGCTACACCTTC. The J gene is TRBJ1-2, the V gene TRBV4-3; a weak D match, TRBD1 (5 bases). The germline V gene has CDR1 LGHNA and CDR2 YSLEER. The CDR3 covers 18 residues. With 4 bases removed from V and 4 bases from J, the gap between germline ends came to 25 bases.

The CDR3: CASSWLPSGTVAKNIQYF. The CDR3 DNA follows: TGCGCCAGCAGCTGGCTCCCTTCGGGGACTGTAGCCAAAAACATTCAGTACTTC. The chain joins TRBV5-1 to TRBJ2-4; a possible D gene is TRBD2 (6 bases). The germline gives CDR1 SGHRS, CDR2 YFSETQ. V was pared by 3 bases and J by 0 bases, with 19 bases between. The CDR3 consists of 18 residues. Variable domain in full (rest from reference TRBV5-1 and TRBJ2-4): KAGVTQTPRYLIKTRGQQVTLSCSPISGHRSVSWYQQTPGQGLQFLFEYFSETQRNKGNFPGRFSGRQFSNSRSEMNVSTLELGDSALYLCASSWLPSGTVAKNIQYFGAGTRLSVL.

V usage is TRBV7-2 and J usage is TRBJ2-3; D might be TRBD1 or TRBD2, each matching 5 bases. The germline V gene has CDR1 SGHTA and CDR2 FQGNSA. This CDR3 region has 14 residues. The V end lost 5 bases, the J end lost 2 bases, and 11 bases lay between the germline ends. As DNA, the CDR3 is TGTGCCAGCAGCACGGGACCCCTCACAGATACGCAGTATTTT. The encoded protein is CASSTGPLTDTQYF.

This clonotype was found once. The chain combines TRBV28 with TRBJ1-6, with unresolved D. The V end was cut by 6 bases, the J end by 12 bases, with 21 bases between. Germline lookup yields CDR1 MDHEN and CDR2 SYDVKM. The CDR3 contains 15 residues. The CDR3 sequence is CASRPFDGEIKPLHF. The CDR3 nucleotides are TGTGCCAGCAGGCCTTTCGACGGGGAGATTAAACCCCTCCACTTT.

The chain recombines TRBV7-8 with TRBJ1-5, with 9 bases fitting TRBD1. The germline V gene encodes CDR1 SGHVS and CDR2 FQNEAQ. Trimming removed 5 bases from V and 11 bases from J; junction bases left unmatched: 7. The CDR3 is made up of 13 amino acids. The CDR3 region is CASSRDRARAQHF. CDR3 DNA sequence: TGTGCCAGCAGCCGGGACAGGGCGAGAGCCCAGCATTTT.

The chain has TRBV27 and TRBJ2-7; tentative D call: TRBD1 (6 bases). Between the trimmed V and J ends, which lost 2 bases and 2 bases, there was a span of 13 bases. Germline CDR1 MNHEY, CDR2 SMNVEV (reference sequence). This CDR3 has 15 amino acids. The DNA for the CDR3 is TGTGCCAGCAGTTTACCCGGGACACAGACCTACGAGCAGTACTTC. This sequence encodes CASSLPGTQTYEQYF.

This clonotype was detected ten times or more. The chain employs TRBV4-3 and TRBJ2-2, with D perhaps matching TRBD1 (6 bases). Trimming left V 1 base short and J 3 bases short, with 9 bases between. The CDR3 spans 15 residues. In germline, CDR1 is LGHNA, CDR2 YSLEER. CDR3 protein: CASSQVPGDTGELFF. The CDR3 DNA reads TGCGCCAGCAGCCAAGTCCCAGGGGACACCGGGGAGCTGTTTTTT.

This clonotype was detected only a few times. V gene TRBV12-3 or TRBV12-4 combines with J gene TRBJ2-4, with 9 bases matching TRBD1. The CDR3 contains 16 residues. J gave up 3 bases and V 4 bases, and 7 bases lay outside the gene matches. CDR3 protein: CASSSLQGASKNIQYF. The CDR3 bases are TGTGCCAGCAGTTCATTACAGGGGGCTAGCAAAAACATTCAGTACTTC.

This chain links TRBV6-1 with TRBJ2-3, with D possibly matching TRBD2 (5 bases). Germline CDR1 and CDR2: MNHNS and SASEGT. V was trimmed by 7 bases and J by 3 bases, leaving 17 bases between them. This CDR3 is 15 amino acids long. CDR3 DNA: TGTGCCAGCATCGGGGTGTTAGGTGCGACAGATACGCAGTATTTT. Its translation is CASIGVLGATDTQYF.

The chain recombines TRBV7-2 with TRBJ2-4; D is unresolved. CDR1 is SGHTA, CDR2 FQGNSA, per germline. V was shortened by 3 bases and J by 1 base, with 7 bases between the two germline ends. CDR3 length: 14 residues. The CDR3, as DNA: TGTGCCAGCAGCTTCCGGCGGGCCAAAAACATTCAGTACTTC. Translated, it gives CASSFRRAKNIQYF.

The chain recombines TRBV5-1 with TRBJ1-2; TRBD1 might be the D (5 bases). The V and J ends lost 4 bases and 7 bases respectively, with 20 bases between them. Germline V gives CDR1 SGHRS, CDR2 YFSETQ. The CDR3 contains 15 residues. CDR3 sequence reads: CASSPGGDRPLGYTF. As DNA, the CDR3 is TGCGCCAGCAGCCCGGGGGGAGACAGACCCCTTGGCTACACCTTC.

The chain links TRBV7-9 to TRBJ2-1, with 10 bases matching TRBD1. V shed 2 bases, J shed 5 bases, and the junction held 9 bases outside the gene matches. Looked up from germline, CDR1 is SEHNR and CDR2 is FQNEAQ (reference sequence). This CDR3 has 17 residues. The CDR3 sequence: CASSLSDRGPVNNEQFF. The CDR3 nucleotides are TGTGCCAGCAGCTTATCAGACAGGGGGCCCGTGAACAATGAGCAGTTCTTC.

This clonotype appeared many times. The chain recombines TRBV4-3 with TRBJ2-1, with 11 bases lining up with TRBD2. V trimming: 1 base; J trimming: 4 bases; junction bases outside the gene matches: 3. CDR1 LGHNA and CDR2 YSLEER come from the germline V gene. The length of the CDR3 is 16 residues. The CDR3 DNA is TGCGCCAGCAGCCAAGGGGTAGCGGGGGGGTACAATGAGCAGTTCTTC. Protein product: CASSQGVAGGYNEQFF.

This rearrangement joins TRBV7-3 to TRBJ1-2; 11 positions match TRBD1. The CDR3 consists of 13 residues. Per germline, CDR1 SGHTA and CDR2 FQGTGA. V shed 5 bases and J 7 bases; nucleotides not matched to a gene: 3. CDR3 coding DNA: TGTGCCAGCAGCATGGACAGGGGGCTTGGCTACACCTTC. This codes for CASSMDRGLGYTF.

The CDR3 loop reads CSLAGDRGTASTDTQYF. CDR3 in DNA: TGCAGCTTGGCCGGGGACAGGGGCACGGCTAGCACAGATACGCAGTATTTT. V usage is TRBV29-1 and J usage is TRBJ2-3; TRBD1 agrees at 10 bases. The V gene end was trimmed by 8 bases and the J gene end by 0 bases; junction bases not matched to a gene: 14. The CDR3 sequence is 17 residues long. The germline gives CDR1 SQVTM, CDR2 ANQGSEA.

V is TRBV28 and J is TRBJ2-7; D is perhaps TRBD1 or TRBD2 (7 bases each). Germline V gene lookup returns CDR1 MDHEN and CDR2 SYDVKM. There are 16 residues in the CDR3. The V end was cut by 6 bases, the J end by 0 bases, with 18 bases between. Here the CDR3 reads CASRYAGDSNSYEQYV. CDR3 nucleotides: TGTGCCAGCAGGTACGCGGGGGACAGCAACTCCTACGAGCAGTACGTC.